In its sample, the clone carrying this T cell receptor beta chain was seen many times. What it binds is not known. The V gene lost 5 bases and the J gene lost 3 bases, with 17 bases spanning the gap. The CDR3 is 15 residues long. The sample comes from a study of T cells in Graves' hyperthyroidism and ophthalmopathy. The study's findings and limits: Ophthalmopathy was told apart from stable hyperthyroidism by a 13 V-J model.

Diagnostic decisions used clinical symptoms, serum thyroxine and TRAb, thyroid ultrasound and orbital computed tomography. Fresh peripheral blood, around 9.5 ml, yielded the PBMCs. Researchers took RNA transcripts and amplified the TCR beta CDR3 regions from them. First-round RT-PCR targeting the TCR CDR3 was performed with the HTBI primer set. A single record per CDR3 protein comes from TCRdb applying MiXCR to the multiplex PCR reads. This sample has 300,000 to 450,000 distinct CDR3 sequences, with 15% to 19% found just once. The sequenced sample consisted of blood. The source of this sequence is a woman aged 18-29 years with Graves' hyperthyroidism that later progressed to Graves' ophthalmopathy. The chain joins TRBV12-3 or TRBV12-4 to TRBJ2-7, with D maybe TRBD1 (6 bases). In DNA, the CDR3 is TGTGCCAGCAGTGAAGAAGGGGGTCCCAACTACGAGCAGTACTTC. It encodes CASSEEGGPNYEQYF.